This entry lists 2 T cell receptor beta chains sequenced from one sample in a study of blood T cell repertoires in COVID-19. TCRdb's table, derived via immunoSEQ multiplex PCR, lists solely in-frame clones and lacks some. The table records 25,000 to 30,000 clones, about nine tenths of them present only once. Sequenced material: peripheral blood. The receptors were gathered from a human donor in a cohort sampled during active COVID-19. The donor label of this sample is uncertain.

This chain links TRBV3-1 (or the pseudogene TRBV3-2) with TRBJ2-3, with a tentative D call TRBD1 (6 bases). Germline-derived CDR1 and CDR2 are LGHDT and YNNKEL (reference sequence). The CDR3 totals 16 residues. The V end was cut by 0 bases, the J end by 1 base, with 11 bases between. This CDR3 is CASSQDVGARTDTQYF. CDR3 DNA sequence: TGTGCCAGCAGCCAAGATGTGGGGGCCCGCACAGATACGCAGTATTTT.

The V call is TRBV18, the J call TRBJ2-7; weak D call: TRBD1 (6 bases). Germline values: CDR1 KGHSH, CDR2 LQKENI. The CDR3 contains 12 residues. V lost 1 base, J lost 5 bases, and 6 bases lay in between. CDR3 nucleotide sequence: TGTGCCAGCTCACCACAGGGGGACGAGCAGTACTTC. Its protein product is CASSPQGDEQYF.